This T cell receptor (beta chain) was captured by sequencing in a study of T cell responses to AZD1222 COVID-19 vaccine. Points from the study as a whole: Only after the peak T cell response were repertoires sampled. Most donors were white British, females outnumbered males, and clonal diversity was possibly underestimated. Spike-specific TCRs gained breadth and depth after people received two AZD1222 doses. The study identified only five to seven AZD1222 recipients as seropositive at baseline.

Clones were sequenced by immunoSEQ multiplex PCR, and TCRdb holds only the in-frame ones, with some missing. The sample contains more than 150,000 clones, around 93% of which appear only once. The CDR3 contains 15 residues. The V gene's germline CDR1 is MNHNY and CDR2 SVGAGI (reference sequence). With 4 bases clipped from V and 5 bases from J, the junction kept 5 bases outside the gene matches. In regard to this clone: As yet, its antigen is unknown.

This sequence joins TRBV6-6 and TRBJ2-5; 12 bases are shared with TRBD2. The receptor was derived from an adult in good health. The sequenced sample was peripheral blood, obtained on day 0 of AZD1222 vaccination. The CDR3 coding sequence is TGTGCCAGCAGTTTGACTAGCGGGAGATTGGAGACCCAGTACTTC. It encodes CASSLTSGRLETQYF.